The rows below give T cell receptor beta chains drawn from one sample of a study of T cells in Graves' hyperthyroidism and ophthalmopathy. MiXCR, applied by TCRdb to the multiplex PCR reads, yields one record per CDR3 protein. The table has roughly 600,000 distinct CDR3 sequences, more than 14% seen once. The sequenced sample was blood. The source of these receptors is a woman in her forties or fifties with Graves' ophthalmopathy. The CDR3 runs from the conserved cysteine through the conserved F or W. The D gene is left open where the match is weak. For some rows the clone size is stated as once, few or many, or as a class when expanded; others skip it.

V	J	D	size	length	CDR3	DNA
TRBV7-2	TRBJ1-5	TRBD1	many	17	CASSSRTGTGGGQPQHF	TGTGCCAGCAGCTCCCGAACCGGGACAGGGGGCGGTCAGCCCCAGCATTTT
TRBV11-2	TRBJ2-7	TRBD2	many	15	CASSSRPSGAYEQYF	TGTGCCAGCAGCTCCCGTCCTAGCGGGGCCTACGAGCAGTACTTC
TRBV28	TRBJ2-2	.	.	16	CASSSSHTLNTGELFF	TGTGCCAGCAGTTCCTCACATACATTGAACACCGGGGAGCTGTTTTTT
TRBV12-3/TRBV12-4	TRBJ1-6	.	many	13	CASSPRMNSPLHF	TGTGCCAGCAGCCCCAGGATGAATTCACCCCTCCACTTT
TRBV12-3/TRBV12-4	TRBJ1-2	.	many	13	CASSPERRYGYTF	TGTGCCAGCAGCCCAGAAAGGCGATATGGCTACACCTTC
TRBV19	TRBJ1-1	TRBD1	.	14	CASSIVQGYTEAFF	TGTGCCAGTAGTATAGTACAGGGGTACACTGAAGCTTTCTTT
TRBV9	TRBJ2-1	.	.	15	CASSVAGVFMREQFF	TGTGCCAGCAGCGTAGCGGGAGTTTTTATGCGTGAGCAGTTCTTC
TRBV28	TRBJ1-5	.	many	16	CASSLHTGRANQPQHF	TGTGCCAGCAGTTTGCACACAGGCAGGGCAAATCAGCCCCAGCATTTT
TRBV9	TRBJ2-5	TRBD2	many	14	CASSSGTSGETQYF	TGTGCCAGCAGCTCCGGGACTAGCGGAGAGACCCAGTACTTC
TRBV20-1	TRBJ2-3	TRBD2	many	15	CSARPGGGGTDTQYF	TGCAGTGCTAGACCGGGGGGGGGCGGCACAGATACGCAGTATTTT
TRBV20-1	TRBJ1-5	.	many	15	CSARDQQISNQPQHF	TGCAGTGCTAGAGATCAACAGATTAGCAATCAGCCCCAGCATTTT
TRBV30	TRBJ1-1	TRBD1	.	13	CAWRDRVGTEAFF	TGTGCCTGGCGGGACAGGGTGGGCACTGAAGCTTTCTTT
TRBV7-9	TRBJ2-7	TRBD2	.	15	CASTRLAGSSYEQYF	TGTGCCAGCACCCGACTAGCGGGGAGCTCCTACGAGCAGTACTTC
TRBV7-9	TRBJ2-7	TRBD2	many	14	CASSSGGGADEQYF	TGTGCCAGCAGCTCGGGCGGGGGGGCGGACGAGCAGTACTTC
TRBV3-1	TRBJ2-1	.	few	15	CASSHTRTISFEQFF	TGTGCCAGCAGCCACACCCGTACTATCAGTTTTGAGCAGTTCTTC
TRBV7-9	TRBJ2-1	TRBD2	.	14	CASSFQLAGVPEFF	TGTGCCAGCAGCTTTCAACTAGCGGGAGTTCCAGAGTTCTTC
TRBV5-1	TRBJ2-5	.	many	14	CASSLSPVQETQYF	TGCGCCAGCAGCTTGTCTCCCGTCCAAGAGACCCAGTACTTC
TRBV5-4	TRBJ2-3	TRBD2	few	15	CASSLRAGDTDTQYF	TGTGCCAGCAGCTTGAGGGCGGGAGACACAGATACGCAGTATTTT
TRBV20-1	TRBJ2-1	TRBD2	many	13	CSAPSGRYNEQFF	TGCAGTGCTCCTAGCGGGAGGTACAATGAGCAGTTCTTC
TRBV20-1	TRBJ1-2	.	many	12	CSASQGSYGYTF	TGCAGTGCTAGTCAGGGGTCCTATGGCTACACCTTC
TRBV6-1	TRBJ2-3	TRBD1	many	14	CAISRGRTPDTQYF	TGTGCCATCTCCAGGGGGCGGACACCAGATACGCAGTATTTT
TRBV20-1	TRBJ2-5	TRBD2	many	17	CSARLQPPGLGGETQYF	TGCAGTGCTAGACTCCAACCTCCGGGACTAGGAGGGGAGACCCAGTACTTC
TRBV6-5	TRBJ1-2	.	.	12	CASSLSPRGYTF	TGTGCCAGCAGCTTAAGTCCCCGGGGCTACACCTTC
TRBV20-1	TRBJ2-5	.	many	12	CSARASRETQYF	TGCAGTGCTAGAGCATCCCGAGAGACCCAGTACTTC
TRBV6-2/TRBV6-3	TRBJ2-1	.	many	16	CASSYSKVSGRNEQFF	TGTGCCAGCAGTTACTCGAAGGTTTCGGGCCGGAATGAGCAGTTCTTC
TRBV5-1	TRBJ1-1	TRBD1	.	17	CASSRHLGQGEATEAFF	TGCGCCAGCAGCCGCCACCTGGGACAGGGTGAGGCCACTGAAGCTTTCTTT
TRBV4-1	TRBJ2-3	.	few	16	CASSQVDGGSTDTQYF	TGCGCCAGCAGCCAAGTAGATGGGGGCTCAACAGATACGCAGTATTTT
TRBV12-5	TRBJ2-2	TRBD2	few	17	CASGLTSGLSETGELFF	TGTGCTAGTGGTTTGACTAGCGGGCTCTCAGAAACCGGGGAGCTGTTTTTT
TRBV5-1	TRBJ2-1	TRBD2	many	18	CASSPGLAGSMLQYEQFF	TGCGCCAGCAGCCCCGGACTAGCGGGGAGTATGTTACAATATGAGCAGTTCTTC
TRBV5-6	TRBJ2-2	.	.	14	CASSLLETAGELFF	TGTGCCAGCAGCTTGTTGGAGACGGCCGGGGAGCTGTTTTTT
TRBV28	TRBJ1-2	.	few	15	CASSFPTGTDYGYTF	TGTGCCAGCAGTTTTCCCACCGGGACTGACTATGGCTACACCTTC
TRBV29-1	TRBJ2-5	.	many	13	CSVRGQNQETQYF	TGCAGCGTTCGAGGGCAAAACCAAGAGACCCAGTACTTC
TRBV12-5	TRBJ2-5	.	few	14	CASGLVLRGETQYF	TGTGCTAGTGGTTTAGTTCTTAGGGGTGAGACCCAGTACTTC
TRBV28	TRBJ2-5	TRBD2	.	15	CASSLASGDQKTQYF	TGTGCCAGCAGTTTAGCTAGCGGGGATCAAAAGACCCAGTACTTC
TRBV18	TRBJ2-1	TRBD2	many	15	CASSLGGSPSSEQFF	TGTGCCAGCTCACTTGGCGGGAGCCCCTCAAGTGAGCAGTTCTTC
TRBV4-3	TRBJ2-1	.	.	17	CASSQDPRGTSYNEQFF	TGCGCCAGCAGCCAAGACCCCCGGGGGACCTCCTACAATGAGCAGTTCTTC
TRBV27	TRBJ2-2	TRBD1	once	17	CASWPGQGVIDTGELFF	TGTGCCAGCTGGCCGGGACAGGGGGTCATTGACACCGGGGAGCTGTTTTTT
TRBV18	TRBJ1-2	.	many	15	CASSPTGQQIYGYTF	TGTGCCAGCTCCCCGACAGGACAGCAAATCTATGGCTACACCTTC
TRBV7-8	TRBJ1-3	TRBD1	.	16	CASSLADRGLGNTIYF	TGTGCCAGCAGCTTAGCCGACAGGGGGCTTGGAAACACCATATATTTT
TRBV18	TRBJ2-6	.	.	13	CASSPPVHNVLTF	TGTGCCAGCTCACCCCCGGTCCACAACGTCCTGACTTTC
TRBV29-1	TRBJ2-5	TRBD2	many	16	CSVEDRLAGVGETQYF	TGCAGCGTTGAAGACAGGCTAGCGGGAGTTGGGGAGACCCAGTACTTC